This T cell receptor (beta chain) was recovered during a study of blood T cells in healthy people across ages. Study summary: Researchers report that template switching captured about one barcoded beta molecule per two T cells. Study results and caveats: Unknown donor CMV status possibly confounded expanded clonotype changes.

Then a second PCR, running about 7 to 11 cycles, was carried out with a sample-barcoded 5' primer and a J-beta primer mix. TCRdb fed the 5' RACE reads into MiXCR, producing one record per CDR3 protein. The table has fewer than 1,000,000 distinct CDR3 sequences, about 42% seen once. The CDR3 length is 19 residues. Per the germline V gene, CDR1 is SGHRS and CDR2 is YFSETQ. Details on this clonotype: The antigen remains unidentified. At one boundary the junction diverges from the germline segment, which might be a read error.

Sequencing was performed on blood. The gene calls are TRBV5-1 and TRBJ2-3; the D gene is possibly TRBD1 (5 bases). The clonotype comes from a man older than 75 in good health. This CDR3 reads CASSASTVSVGSRTDMQYF. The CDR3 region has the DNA TGCGCCAGCAGCGCCTCGACAGTCTCAGTGGGAAGCCGCACAGATATGCAGTATTTT.